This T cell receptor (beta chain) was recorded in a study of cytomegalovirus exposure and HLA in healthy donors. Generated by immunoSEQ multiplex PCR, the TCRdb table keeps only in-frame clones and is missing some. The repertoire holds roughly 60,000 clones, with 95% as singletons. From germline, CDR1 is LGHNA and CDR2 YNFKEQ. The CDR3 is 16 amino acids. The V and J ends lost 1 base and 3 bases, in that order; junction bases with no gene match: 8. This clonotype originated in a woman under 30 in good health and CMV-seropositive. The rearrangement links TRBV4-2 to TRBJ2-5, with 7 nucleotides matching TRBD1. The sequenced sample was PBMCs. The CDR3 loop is CASSQGKGTGEETQYF. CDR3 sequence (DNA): TGTGCCAGCAGCCAAGGGAAGGGAACAGGGGAAGAGACCCAGTACTTC.